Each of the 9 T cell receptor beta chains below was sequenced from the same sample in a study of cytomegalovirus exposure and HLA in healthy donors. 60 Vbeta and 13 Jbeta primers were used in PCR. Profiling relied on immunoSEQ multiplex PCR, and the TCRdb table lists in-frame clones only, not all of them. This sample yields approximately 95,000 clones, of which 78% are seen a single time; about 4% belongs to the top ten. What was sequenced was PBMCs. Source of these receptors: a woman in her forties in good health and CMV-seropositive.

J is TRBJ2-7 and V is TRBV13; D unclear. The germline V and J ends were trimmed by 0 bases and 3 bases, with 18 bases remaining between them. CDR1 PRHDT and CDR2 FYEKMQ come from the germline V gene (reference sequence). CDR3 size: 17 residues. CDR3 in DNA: TGTGCCAGCAGCTTAGGCCTAATGGTTAAATTAAACTACGAGCAGTACTTC. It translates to CASSLGLMVKLNYEQYF.

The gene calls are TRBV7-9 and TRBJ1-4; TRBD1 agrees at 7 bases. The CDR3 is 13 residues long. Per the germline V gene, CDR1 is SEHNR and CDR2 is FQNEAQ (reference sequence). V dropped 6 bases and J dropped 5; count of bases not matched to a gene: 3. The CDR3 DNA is TGTGCCAGCAGATTACAGGGGAATGAAAAACTGTTTTTT. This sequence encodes CASRLQGNEKLFF.

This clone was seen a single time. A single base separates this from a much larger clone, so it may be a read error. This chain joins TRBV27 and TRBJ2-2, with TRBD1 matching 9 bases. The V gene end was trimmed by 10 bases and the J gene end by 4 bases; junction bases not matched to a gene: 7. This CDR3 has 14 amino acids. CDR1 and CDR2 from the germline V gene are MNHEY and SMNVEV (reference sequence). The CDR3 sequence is CANRRDRATGELFF. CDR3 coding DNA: TGTGCCAACAGGAGGGACAGGGCCACCGGGGAGCTGTTTTTT.

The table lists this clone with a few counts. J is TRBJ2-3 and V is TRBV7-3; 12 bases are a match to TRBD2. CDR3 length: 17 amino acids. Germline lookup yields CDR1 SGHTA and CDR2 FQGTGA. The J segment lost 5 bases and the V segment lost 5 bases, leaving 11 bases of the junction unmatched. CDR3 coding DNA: TGTGCCAGCAGCCCGCGAGGTCTAGCGGGAGGGTTAGATACGCAGTATTTT. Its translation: CASSPRGLAGGLDTQYF.

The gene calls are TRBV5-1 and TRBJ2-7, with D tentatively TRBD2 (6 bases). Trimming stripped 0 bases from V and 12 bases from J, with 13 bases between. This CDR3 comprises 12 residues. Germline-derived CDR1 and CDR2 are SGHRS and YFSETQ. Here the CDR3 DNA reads TGCGCCAGCAGCTTGGAGGTGGGAGGAGTGTACTTC. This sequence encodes CASSLEVGGVYF. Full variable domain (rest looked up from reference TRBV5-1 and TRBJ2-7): KAGVTQTPRYLIKTRGQQVTLSCSPISGHRSVSWYQQTPGQGLQFLFEYFSETQRNKGNFPGRFSGRQFSNSRSEMNVSTLELGDSALYLCASSLEVGGVYFGPGTRLTVT.

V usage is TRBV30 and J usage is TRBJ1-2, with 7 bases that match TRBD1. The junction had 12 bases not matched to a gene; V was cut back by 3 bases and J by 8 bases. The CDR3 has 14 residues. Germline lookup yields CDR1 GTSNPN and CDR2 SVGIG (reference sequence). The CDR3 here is CAWSEGAVSIGYTF. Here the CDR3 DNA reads TGTGCCTGGAGCGAGGGGGCGGTATCCATCGGCTACACCTTC.

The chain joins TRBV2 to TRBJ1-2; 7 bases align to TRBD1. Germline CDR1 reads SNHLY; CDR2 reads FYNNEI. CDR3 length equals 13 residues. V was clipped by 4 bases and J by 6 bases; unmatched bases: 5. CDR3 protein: CASSGDSRNGYTF. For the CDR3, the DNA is TGTGCCAGCAGTGGGGACAGTCGGAATGGCTACACCTTC.

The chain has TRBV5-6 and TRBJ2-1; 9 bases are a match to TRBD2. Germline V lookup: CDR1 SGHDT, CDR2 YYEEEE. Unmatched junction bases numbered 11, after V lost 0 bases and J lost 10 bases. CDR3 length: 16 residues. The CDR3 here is CASSLAKGGRGREQFF. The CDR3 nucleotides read TGTGCCAGCAGCTTGGCCAAGGGCGGGAGGGGGAGGGAGCAGTTCTTC.

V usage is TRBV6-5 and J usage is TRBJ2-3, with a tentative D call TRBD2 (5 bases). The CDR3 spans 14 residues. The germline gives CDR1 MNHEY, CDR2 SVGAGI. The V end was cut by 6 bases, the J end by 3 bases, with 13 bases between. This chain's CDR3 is CASRARAETDTQYF. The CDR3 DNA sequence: TGTGCCAGCAGGGCGAGGGCCGAAACAGATACGCAGTATTTT.